This entry lists 5 T cell receptor beta chains sequenced from one sample in a study of read filtering for tumor transcriptome and immune sequencing. This library used roughly 400 ng RNA and molecular barcoded adaptors spanning alpha/delta and beta/gamma chains. TCRdb re-analysed the reads in MiXCR, keeping a single row per CDR3 protein. The sample consists of about 130,000 distinct CDR3 sequences, approximately 13% of them appearing once. Sequenced input: a population of CD138-negative cells sorted from bone marrow. The receptors derive from a donor aged 40 or older with multiple myeloma.

This clonotype was seen at least ten times. The chain uses TRBV29-1 and TRBJ2-7; 8 bases match TRBD2. V dropped 4 bases and J dropped 0; count of bases not matched to a gene: 8. There are 15 residues in the CDR3. From germline, CDR1 is SQVTM and CDR2 ANQGSEA. For the CDR3, the DNA is TGCAGCGTTGTCGCGACTAGCGCCCTCTCCTACGAGCAGTACTTC. Translation: CSVVATSALSYEQYF.

This clonotype was seen many times. The chain uses TRBV5-1 and TRBJ2-1; 10 positions match TRBD2. The CDR3 covers 16 residues. The V and J ends lost 2 bases and 8 bases, in that order; junction bases with no gene match: 10. Germline lookup yields CDR1 SGHRS and CDR2 YFSETQ. CDR3 region: CASSLPSGRASDEQFF. The DNA for the CDR3 is TGCGCCAGCAGCTTACCCAGCGGGAGGGCCTCGGATGAGCAGTTCTTC.

Ten or more counts support this clonotype. The chain employs TRBV20-1 and TRBJ2-5; D uncertain. CDR1 is DFQATT and CDR2 is SNEGSKA in the germline V gene (reference sequence). Trimming removed 3 bases at V and 2 bases at J, with 16 bases between. This CDR3 has 15 amino acids. The CDR3 nucleotides are TGCAGTGCTAGCCCACAAAGATCTTCTCAAGAGACCCAGTACTTC. This encodes CSASPQRSSQETQYF.

There are many counts of this clonotype. The chain couples TRBV12-3 or TRBV12-4 to TRBJ2-7, with TRBD2 matching over 14 bases. The V gene end was trimmed by 5 bases and the J gene end by 5 bases; junction bases not matched to a gene: 2. The CDR3 contains 14 residues. The CDR3 DNA reads as TGTGCCAGCAGTGGGACTAGCGGGAGAGACGAGCAGTACTTC. This sequence encodes CASSGTSGRDEQYF.

Concerning this clonotype: The CDR3 end shows no conserved phenylalanine or tryptophan, and so a read error is likely. CDR3: CASSFRAQDEQYI. The CDR3 DNA follows: TGTGCCAGTAGTTTTAGGGCTCAGGACGAGCAGTACATC. J is TRBJ2-7 and V is TRBV19; D is unclear. Germline V lookup: CDR1 LNHDA, CDR2 SQIVND (reference sequence). The CDR3 sequence is 13 residues long. Between the trimmed V and J ends, which lost 5 bases and 5 bases, there was a span of 13 bases.